This T cell receptor (beta chain) was found in a study of blood T cell repertoires in COVID-19. Whole-study context: Samples taken during acute and convalescent COVID-19 were collected in the United States, Italy and Spain. T cells, B-cell-depleted T cells, or PBMCs provided the cDNA or gDNA that served as material.

In the authors' workflow: Amplification of reference gene primers was used by the study to estimate nucleated cell counts. TCRdb's table, derived via immunoSEQ multiplex PCR, lists solely in-frame clones and lacks some. That table supplies the V and J calls and clone size; D and trimming were determined from the DNA. The sample consists of some 25,000 clones, about 90% of them appearing once. This CDR3 spans 14 amino acids. V lost 4 bases to trimming and J lost 7 bases; unmatched junction nucleotides: 4. The germline gives CDR1 SGHAT, CDR2 FQNNGV. This clone was counted between two and nine times. Sequenced sample: peripheral blood. This chain links TRBV11-2 with TRBJ1-3; 10 positions match TRBD1. This TCR was sampled from a man between 70 and 80 years old with active COVID-19. In nucleotides, the CDR3 is TGTGCCAGCAGCTCGGGACAGGGGAGGAACACCATATATTTT. Encoded protein: CASSSGQGRNTIYF.